This TCR beta chain was retrieved from a study of T cell responses to AZD1222 COVID-19 vaccine. General observations from the study: After two AZD1222 doses, spike-specific TCR breadth and depth rose versus day 0. Nearly half of unique spike-specific TCRs reportedly avoided B.1.351 and B.1.1.7 mutated regions. Sampling captured repertoires only after the peak T cell response. Most donors were white British, females outnumbered males, and clonal diversity was possibly underestimated.

This clone was seen a few times. Its specificity is not known. Using immunoSEQ multiplex PCR, the repertoire was profiled, and TCRdb retains in-frame clones only, with some absent. The profile shows 80,000 to 100,000 clones, 80% to 90% of them singletons. The CDR3 contains 15 residues. Germline CDR1 and CDR2: MNHEY and SVGAGI. V gave up 2 bases and J gave up 4 bases, with 14 bases separating them. The TCR originated in an adult who received the AZD1222 COVID-19 vaccine. Sequences were derived from peripheral blood, sampled 28 days after the second AZD1222 dose. V is TRBV6-5 and J is TRBJ1-1; D call uncertain. The CDR3 nucleotides are TGTGCCAGCAGTTACGTACAGCTGCTAACCACTGAAGCTTTCTTT. As protein: CASSYVQLLTTEAFF.